Listed here are 31 T cell receptor beta chains from one sample, sequenced in a study of cytotoxic CD8 clonotypes in ibrutinib-treated CLL. Some clones are missing from TCRdb's copy, which holds only in-frame ones; the method was immunoSEQ multiplex PCR. The table records 300,000 or so clones, under 70% of them present only once. The sample was PBMCs, taken after 36 months of ibrutinib treatment. The receptors shown here come from a human donor with chronic lymphocytic leukemia.

This clone occurred a few times. CDR3 nucleotides: TGTGCCATCAGTGAGTCGCCTACAACCCTCACTCCCTACGAGCAGTACTTC. Amino acid sequence: CAISESPTTLTPYEQYF. V usage is TRBV10-3 and J usage is TRBJ2-7; D ambiguous. Germline CDR1 and CDR2: ENHRY and SYGVKD. CDR3 length: 17 residues. V lost 0 bases and J 2 bases, leaving 17 bases between the germline ends.

The J gene is TRBJ2-3, the V gene TRBV13; 9 nucleotides agree with TRBD2. This CDR3 spans 16 amino acids. Germline V gives CDR1 PRHDT, CDR2 FYEKMQ (reference sequence). Germline trimming cut 5 bases from V and 6 bases from J; bases unmatched to any gene: 12. As DNA, the CDR3 is TGTGCCAGCAGCGCCTCTAGCGGGGTTAATGTCGATACGCAGTATTTT. This sequence encodes CASSASSGVNVDTQYF.

Notes on this clone: The sample holds other DNA sequences that translate to the same CDR3. This chain uses TRBV29-1 with TRBJ2-7; D perhaps matches TRBD1 (7 bases). With 1 base removed from V and 0 bases from J, the gap between germline ends came to 13 bases. This CDR3 spans 15 amino acids. Germline CDR1 SQVTM, CDR2 ANQGSEA. CDR3 in amino acids: CSVEASGGSSYEQYF. CDR3 bases: TGCAGCGTTGAAGCCTCAGGGGGGAGCTCCTACGAGCAGTACTTC.

This chain links TRBV13 with TRBJ1-6, with a weak D call TRBD1 (5 bases). Germline CDR1 is PRHDT and CDR2 is FYEKMQ (reference sequence). This CDR3 is built from 13 residues. V lost 5 bases and J 9 bases, leaving 11 bases between the germline ends. CDR3 DNA: TGTGCCAGCAGCCCCAGGGATCGTTCACCCCTCCACTTT. Its protein product is CASSPRDRSPLHF.

V gene TRBV18 combines with J gene TRBJ2-7, with no clear D. Per germline, CDR1 KGHSH and CDR2 LQKENI. V lost 3 bases and J 6 bases, leaving 18 bases between the germline ends. This CDR3 comprises 15 residues. The chain's CDR3 is CASSPSLTPLGEQYF. The CDR3 nucleotides read TGTGCCAGCTCACCGAGTTTAACACCGCTAGGCGAGCAGTACTTC.

The chain employs TRBV5-1 and TRBJ2-7; TRBD1 agrees at 10 bases. V was pared by 3 bases and J by 2 bases, with 5 bases of the junction left unmatched. The CDR3 totals 15 residues. Germline-derived CDR1 and CDR2 are SGHRS and YFSETQ. CDR3 residues: CASSSRQGATYEQYF. CDR3 nucleotide sequence: TGCGCCAGCAGCTCCCGACAGGGGGCGACCTACGAGCAGTACTTC.

The chain has TRBV5-1 and TRBJ2-7; D is perhaps TRBD1 or TRBD2 (5 bases each). The ends were cut back, 0 bases at V and 7 bases at J, with 17 bases in the middle. Germline CDR1 SGHRS, CDR2 YFSETQ. This CDR3 is 15 amino acids long. The CDR3 region has the DNA TGCGCCAGCAGCTTGGATGCACCGCCAGAGGGGGAGCAGTACTTC. Amino acid sequence: CASSLDAPPEGEQYF.

The chain recombines TRBV11-3 with TRBJ2-1; TRBD2 aligns across 16 bases. Trimming took 1 base from V and 7 from J; bases not matched to a gene: 13. Germline CDR1 is SGHNT and CDR2 is YENEEA. This CDR3 is built from 20 residues. CDR3 amino acids: CASSLVSGTSGGAGKNEQFF. DNA for the CDR3: TGTGCCAGCAGCTTAGTTTCCGGGACTAGCGGGGGGGCTGGGAAAAATGAGCAGTTCTTC. The full variable domain, with the rest looked up from reference TRBV11-3 and TRBJ2-1, is EAGVVQSPRYKIIEKKQPVAFWCNPISGHNTLYWYLQNLGQGPELLIRYENEEAVDDSQLPKDRFSAERLKGVDSTLKIQPAELGDSAVYLCASSLVSGTSGGAGKNEQFFGPGTRLTVL.

This clone was detected only once. V usage is TRBV29-1 and J usage is TRBJ2-1, with 7 nucleotides matching TRBD1. Germline V gene data show CDR1 as SQVTM and CDR2 as ANQGSEA. This CDR3 has 13 residues. Germline trimming cut 3 bases from V and 4 bases from J; bases unmatched to any gene: 3. In DNA, the CDR3 is TGCAGCGTTGAGACAGGGAGATACAATGAGCAGTTCTTC. Its translation: CSVETGRYNEQFF.

This clone was detected once. V is TRBV5-1 and J is TRBJ1-1; TRBD1 matches 9 bases. Per germline, CDR1 SGHRS and CDR2 YFSETQ. The CDR3 is made up of 16 amino acids. Losses at the gene ends were 4 bases for V and 2 bases for J; bases not matched to a gene: 9. CDR3 DNA: TGCGCCAGCAGCGACCGGGACAGGGATGGAAACACTGAAGCTTTCTTT. It specifies CASSDRDRDGNTEAFF.

The V gene is TRBV29-1, the J gene TRBJ2-1, with D uncertain. Germline V gives CDR1 SQVTM, CDR2 ANQGSEA. V was clipped by 2 bases and J by 8 bases, with 16 bases between them. The CDR3 length is 14 residues. Here the CDR3 reads CSVEIVFHRDEQFF. CDR3 DNA sequence: TGCAGCGTTGAAATCGTCTTCCATAGGGATGAGCAGTTCTTC.

The J gene is TRBJ2-2, the V gene TRBV2, with 11 bases aligning to TRBD2. The CDR3 length is 15 residues. Germline V gene lookup returns CDR1 SNHLY and CDR2 FYNNEI. V lost 7 bases and J lost 3; bases outside the gene matches: 4. This CDR3 reads CASNLAGGDTGELFF. CDR3 in DNA: TGTGCCAGCAACCTAGCGGGGGGCGACACCGGGGAGCTGTTTTTT.

The chain uses TRBV6-6 and TRBJ1-1; D not resolved. The germline V gene has CDR1 MNHNY and CDR2 SVGAGI (reference sequence). The V end was cut by 4 bases, the J end by 5 bases, with 14 bases between. This CDR3 comprises 14 residues. As DNA, the CDR3 is TGTGCCAGCAGTTCTCCTCATGGGGAGACTGAAGCTTTCTTT. It yields the protein CASSSPHGETEAFF.

The chain employs TRBV29-1 and TRBJ1-2; D uncertain. Germline V lookup: CDR1 SQVTM, CDR2 ANQGSEA. The V gene lost 7 bases and the J gene lost 4 bases, with 7 bases spanning the gap. This CDR3 is built from 10 residues. CDR3 sequence: CSGGLYGYTF. DNA of the CDR3: TGCAGCGGGGGTCTCTATGGCTACACCTTC.

The rearrangement joins TRBV4-3 to TRBJ1-2, with no clear D. CDR1 and CDR2 (germline): LGHNA, YSLEER. Trimming took 0 bases from V and 5 from J, leaving 7 bases between them. The CDR3 spans 13 residues. For the CDR3, the DNA is TGCGCCAGCAGCCAAGACCGGGATTATGGCTACACCTTC. Translation gives CASSQDRDYGYTF.

This chain's CDR3 is CASSQVRGRSSYEQYF. The CDR3 DNA reads as TGCGCCAGCAGCCAAGTTAGGGGACGAAGCTCCTACGAGCAGTACTTC. The chain has TRBV4-1 and TRBJ2-7; D is perhaps TRBD1 or TRBD2 (5 bases each). This CDR3 spans 16 amino acids. Germline lookup yields CDR1 MGHRA and CDR2 YSYEKL. V was cut by 1 base and J by 0 bases, with 13 bases left in between.

The CDR3 region has the DNA TGCGCCAGCACCGATTGGCTGAACACTGAAGCTTTCTTT. Translating it yields CASTDWLNTEAFF. The rearrangement uses TRBV5-1 and TRBJ1-1; D is undetermined. V was shortened by 6 bases and J by 0 bases, with 9 bases between the two germline ends. The length of the CDR3 is 13 residues. The germline CDR1 and CDR2 sequences are SGHRS and YFSETQ.

This chain joins TRBV27 and TRBJ1-3, with TRBD1 identical over 9 bases. Trimming removed 4 bases from V and 4 bases from J; junction bases left unmatched: 2. The CDR3 is 14 amino acids. The germline CDR1 and CDR2 sequences are MNHEY and SMNVEV (reference sequence). The CDR3 coding sequence is TGTGCCAGCAGTTCCGGGACAGGGGGAAACACCATATATTTT. As protein: CASSSGTGGNTIYF.

This clone appeared a few times. The chain employs TRBV27 and TRBJ2-2, with 11 bases fitting TRBD2. The germline V gene has CDR1 MNHEY and CDR2 SMNVEV (reference sequence). The CDR3 spans 15 residues. The V and J ends lost 8 bases and 3 bases, in that order; junction bases with no gene match: 5. CDR3 sequence (DNA): TGTGCCAGCCGTACTAGCGGGAGCCACACCGGGGAGCTGTTTTTT. Translated, it gives CASRTSGSHTGELFF.

This clone was counted once. The chain employs TRBV4-2 and TRBJ2-1; D may be TRBD2 (6 bases). V lost 4 bases, J lost 2 bases, and 21 bases lay in between. This CDR3 has 18 residues. The V gene's germline CDR1 is LGHNA and CDR2 YNFKEQ. In nucleotides, the CDR3 is TGTGCCAGCAGCCCAATCCCCGCGGGGATTAGCGCCTACAATGAGCAGTTCTTC. This encodes CASSPIPAGISAYNEQFF.

The rearrangement uses TRBV6-1 and TRBJ1-5; D gene unclear. The CDR3 sequence is 13 residues long. V lost 1 base to trimming and J lost 5 bases, with 6 bases between them. Germline CDR1 reads MNHNS; CDR2 reads SASEGT. Here the CDR3 DNA reads TGTGCCAGCAGTGAAGGCAGTCATCAGCCCCAGCATTTT. This codes for CASSEGSHQPQHF.

The chain couples TRBV7-8 to TRBJ2-5, with D possibly TRBD2 on 5 matching bases. V lost 5 bases, J lost 5 bases, and 24 bases lay in between. From germline, CDR1 is SGHVS and CDR2 FQNEAQ. The CDR3 is 17 residues long. The CDR3 region is CASSRRPDYSGKETQYF. The CDR3 DNA reads as TGTGCCAGCAGCCGACGACCAGACTACAGCGGAAAGGAGACCCAGTACTTC.

The CDR3 DNA reads as TGCGCCAGCAGCCCCTCTGGGGGGGACACGGCGGAAAAACTGTTTTTT. Its translation is CASSPSGGDTAEKLFF. This chain connects TRBV4-1 to TRBJ1-4; D is perhaps TRBD1 (6 bases). CDR3 length equals 16 residues. Germline V lookup: CDR1 MGHRA, CDR2 YSYEKL. Trimming shortened V by 4 bases and J by 8 bases, and 20 bases separated the two germline ends.

There are a few counts of this clone. J is TRBJ2-2 and V is TRBV7-2, with D possibly being TRBD1 or TRBD2 (5 bases each). CDR1 and CDR2 from the germline V gene are SGHTA and FQGNSA. V lost 4 bases to trimming and J lost 1 base, with 10 bases between them. This CDR3 spans 15 amino acids. The CDR3 region is CASSYMRGNTGELFF. DNA for the CDR3: TGTGCCAGCAGCTACATGAGGGGGAACACCGGGGAGCTGTTTTTT.

V gene TRBV27 combines with J gene TRBJ1-4, with 7 bases matching TRBD1. This CDR3 region has 12 residues. The V gene's germline CDR1 is MNHEY and CDR2 SMNVEV (reference sequence). With 6 bases clipped from V and 11 bases from J, the junction kept 6 bases outside the gene matches. CDR3 sequence (DNA): TGTGCCAGCAGCGCCCCAGGGGGGAAACTGTTTTTT. Amino acids: CASSAPGGKLFF.

The V call is TRBV6-5, the J call TRBJ2-5; weak D call: TRBD2 (5 bases). With 5 bases removed from V and 2 bases from J, the gap between germline ends came to 12 bases. CDR1 is MNHEY, CDR2 SVGAGI, per germline. There are 14 residues in the CDR3. CDR3 sequence: CASSGTGIQETQYF. The CDR3 nucleotides read TGTGCCAGCAGTGGAACGGGAATTCAAGAGACCCAGTACTTC.

Only one count was recorded for this clone. The chain carries TRBV15 and TRBJ2-7; D uncertain. The CDR3 has 18 residues. CDR1 is LNHNV, CDR2 YYDKDF, per germline (reference sequence). The V end lost 0 bases, the J end lost 0 bases, and 18 bases lay between the germline ends. As DNA, the CDR3 is TGTGCCACCAGCAGAGAAAAGTATAGTGTCGGCGGCTCCTACGAGCAGTACTTC. This codes for CATSREKYSVGGSYEQYF.

The CDR3 is CASSKRGANSPLHF. CDR3 nucleotide sequence: TGCGCCAGCAGCAAAAGGGGGGCCAATTCACCCCTCCACTTT. The rearrangement uses TRBV4-1 and TRBJ1-6; a possible D gene is TRBD1 (6 bases). CDR3 length: 14 amino acids. Germline V lookup: CDR1 MGHRA, CDR2 YSYEKL. Trimming took off 5 bases at V and 7 bases at J, with 12 bases between the two ends.

The gene calls are TRBV5-4 and TRBJ2-2, with D perhaps matching TRBD1 (6 bases). Germline V lookup: CDR1 SGHNT, CDR2 YYREEE (reference sequence). Trimming stripped 4 bases from V and 4 bases from J, with 17 bases between. There are 16 residues in the CDR3. CDR3 coding DNA: TGTGCCAGCAGCAGCCAACCAGGGGCGTCCACCGGGGAGCTGTTTTTT. It is translated as CASSSQPGASTGELFF.

V gene TRBV19 combines with J gene TRBJ1-5; the D gene is possibly TRBD1 (6 bases). Germline values: CDR1 LNHDA, CDR2 SQIVND (reference sequence). Trimming cost V 6 bases and J 3 bases, with 21 bases left between them. The CDR3 extends over 17 amino acids. The CDR3 spells CASSQGRRLLDNQPQHF. For the CDR3, the DNA is TGTGCCAGTAGCCAGGGGAGGAGACTGTTGGACAATCAGCCCCAGCATTTT. The variable domain in full, completed from reference TRBV19 and TRBJ1-5, reads DGGITQSPKYLFRKEGQNVTLSCEQNLNHDAMYWYRQDPGQGLRLIYYSQIVNDFQKGDIAEGYSVSREKKESFPLTVTSAQKNPTAFYLCASSQGRRLLDNQPQHFGDGTRLSIL.

The J gene is TRBJ2-1, the V gene TRBV28; D unresolved. The V gene's germline CDR1 is MDHEN and CDR2 SYDVKM. The CDR3 totals 14 residues. V lost 4 bases and J lost 6, with 13 bases in between. The CDR3 DNA reads TGTGCCAGCAGTTCAACCTCATTGACCAATGAGCAGTTCTTC. Its translation: CASSSTSLTNEQFF.